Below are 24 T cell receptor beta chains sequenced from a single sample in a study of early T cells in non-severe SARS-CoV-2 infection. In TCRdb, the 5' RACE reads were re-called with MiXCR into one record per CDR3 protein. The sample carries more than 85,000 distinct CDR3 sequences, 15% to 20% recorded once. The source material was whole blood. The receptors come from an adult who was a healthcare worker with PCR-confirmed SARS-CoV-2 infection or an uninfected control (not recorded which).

For the CDR3, the DNA is TGTGCCAGCAGTTACGAGGGAGGGCCTAGGGATGAGCAGTTCTTC. Protein product: CASSYEGGPRDEQFF. V is TRBV6-5 and J is TRBJ2-1; 7 positions agree with TRBD2. The CDR3 length is 15 residues. V shed 2 bases, J shed 8 bases, and the junction held 9 bases outside the gene matches. The germline V gene has CDR1 MNHEY and CDR2 SVGAGI.

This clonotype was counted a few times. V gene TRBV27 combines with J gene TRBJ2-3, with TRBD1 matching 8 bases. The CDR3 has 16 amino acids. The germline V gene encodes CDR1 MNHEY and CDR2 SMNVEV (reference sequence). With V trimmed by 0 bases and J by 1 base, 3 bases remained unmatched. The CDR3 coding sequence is TGTGCCAGCAGTTTATCGCCGGGACAGGGCACAGATACGCAGTATTTT. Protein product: CASSLSPGQGTDTQYF.

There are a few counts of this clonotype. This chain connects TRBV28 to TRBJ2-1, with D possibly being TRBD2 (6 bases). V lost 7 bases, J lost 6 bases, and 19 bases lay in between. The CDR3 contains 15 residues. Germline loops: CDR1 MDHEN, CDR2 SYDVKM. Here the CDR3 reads CASTDLSTRGNEQFF. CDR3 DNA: TGTGCCAGCACCGACCTATCGACTAGGGGCAATGAGCAGTTCTTC.

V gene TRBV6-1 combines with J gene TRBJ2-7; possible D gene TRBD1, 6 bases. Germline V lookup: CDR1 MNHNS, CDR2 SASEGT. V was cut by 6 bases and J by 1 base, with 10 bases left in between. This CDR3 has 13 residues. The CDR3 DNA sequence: TGTGCCAGCAGAAGACAGGCATCCTACGAGCAGTACTTC. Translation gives CASRRQASYEQYF.

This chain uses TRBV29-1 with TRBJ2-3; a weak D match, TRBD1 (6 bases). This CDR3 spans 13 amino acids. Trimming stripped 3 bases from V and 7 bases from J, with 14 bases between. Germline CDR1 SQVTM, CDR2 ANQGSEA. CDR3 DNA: TGCAGCGTTGAGCGGTCACAGGGAAATACGCAGTATTTT. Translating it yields CSVERSQGNTQYF.

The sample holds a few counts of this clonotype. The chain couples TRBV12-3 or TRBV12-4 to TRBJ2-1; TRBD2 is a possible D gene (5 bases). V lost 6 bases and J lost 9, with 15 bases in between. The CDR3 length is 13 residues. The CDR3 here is CASSLLRGAEQFF. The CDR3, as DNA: TGTGCCAGCAGCCTCCTCCGGGGAGCTGAGCAGTTCTTC.

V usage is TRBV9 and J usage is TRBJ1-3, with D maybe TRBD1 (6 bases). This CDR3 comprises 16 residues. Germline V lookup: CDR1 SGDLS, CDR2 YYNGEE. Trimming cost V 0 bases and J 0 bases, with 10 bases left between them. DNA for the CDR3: TGTGCCAGCAGCGTAGGACAGGATTTCTCTGGAAACACCATATATTTT. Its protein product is CASSVGQDFSGNTIYF.

CDR3 region: CSVRGRVFTDTQYF. The CDR3 DNA is TGCAGCGTTCGGGGGAGGGTTTTCACAGATACGCAGTATTTT. The rearrangement uses TRBV29-1 and TRBJ2-3, with 7 bases identical to TRBD2. V lost 5 bases to trimming and J lost 2 bases; unmatched junction nucleotides: 7. The CDR3 length is 14 residues. Germline loops: CDR1 SQVTM, CDR2 ANQGSEA.

CDR3 coding DNA: TGTGCCAGCAGCCACCGGGTAACAGTTAGGGGGGCCAAAAACATTCAGTACTTC. It specifies CASSHRVTVRGAKNIQYF. The V gene is TRBV3-2, the J gene TRBJ2-4; the table's D call of TRBD1 was not tested on the DNA. TRBV3-2 is a pseudogene segment. This CDR3 region has 18 residues.

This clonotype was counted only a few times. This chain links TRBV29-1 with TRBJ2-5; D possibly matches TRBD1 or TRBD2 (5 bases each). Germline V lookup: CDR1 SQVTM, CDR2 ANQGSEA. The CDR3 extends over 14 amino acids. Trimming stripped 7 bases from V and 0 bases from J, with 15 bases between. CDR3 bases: TGCAGCGCCACCGGGGCGCGGGACCAAGAGACCCAGTACTTC. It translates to CSATGARDQETQYF.

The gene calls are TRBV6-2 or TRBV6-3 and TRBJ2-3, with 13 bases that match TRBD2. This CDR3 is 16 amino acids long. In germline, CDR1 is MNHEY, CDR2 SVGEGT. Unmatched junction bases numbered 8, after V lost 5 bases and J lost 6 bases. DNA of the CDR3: TGTGCCAGCAGTGGTCGGGGACTAGCGGGAATGGATACGCAGTATTTT. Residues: CASSGRGLAGMDTQYF.

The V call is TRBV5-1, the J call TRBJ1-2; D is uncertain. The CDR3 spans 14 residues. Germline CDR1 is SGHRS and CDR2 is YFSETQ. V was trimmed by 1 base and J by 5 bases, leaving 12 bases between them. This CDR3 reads CASSLMSTEYGYTF. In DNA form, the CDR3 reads TGCGCCAGCAGCTTGATGAGTACAGAGTATGGCTACACCTTC.

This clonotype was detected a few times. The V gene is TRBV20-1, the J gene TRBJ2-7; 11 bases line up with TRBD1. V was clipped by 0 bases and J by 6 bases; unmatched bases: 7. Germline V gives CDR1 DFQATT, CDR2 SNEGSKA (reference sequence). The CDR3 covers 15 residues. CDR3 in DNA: TGCAGTGCTAGAGACCCGGACAGGGGGCGCTTCGAGCAGTACTTC. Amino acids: CSARDPDRGRFEQYF.

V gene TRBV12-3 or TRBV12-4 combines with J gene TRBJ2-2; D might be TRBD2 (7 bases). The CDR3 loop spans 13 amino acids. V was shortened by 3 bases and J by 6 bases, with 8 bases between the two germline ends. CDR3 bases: TGTGCCAGCAGTTTGGGGGGGCCCGGGGAGCTGTTTTTT. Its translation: CASSLGGPGELFF.

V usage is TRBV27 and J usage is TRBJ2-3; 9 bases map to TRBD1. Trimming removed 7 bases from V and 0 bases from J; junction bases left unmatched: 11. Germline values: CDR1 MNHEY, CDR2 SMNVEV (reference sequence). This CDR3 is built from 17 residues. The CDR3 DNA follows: TGTGCCAGCATCCCCGGTTTGGGACAGGGCAGCACAGATACGCAGTATTTT. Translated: CASIPGLGQGSTDTQYF.

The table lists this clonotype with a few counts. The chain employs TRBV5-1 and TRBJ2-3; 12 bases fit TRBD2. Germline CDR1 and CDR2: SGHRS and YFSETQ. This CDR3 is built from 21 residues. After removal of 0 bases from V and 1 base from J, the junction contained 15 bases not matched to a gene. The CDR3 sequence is CASSLEGRLAGGHWGTDTQYF. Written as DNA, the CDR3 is TGCGCCAGCAGCTTGGAAGGTCGGCTAGCGGGAGGGCACTGGGGCACAGATACGCAGTATTTT.

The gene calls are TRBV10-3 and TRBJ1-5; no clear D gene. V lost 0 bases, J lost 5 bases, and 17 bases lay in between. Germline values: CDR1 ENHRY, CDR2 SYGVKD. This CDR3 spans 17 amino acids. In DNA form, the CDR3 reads TGTGCCATCAGTGAGTCGATTGCCCCGGGCGACGATCAGCCCCAGCATTTT. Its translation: CAISESIAPGDDQPQHF.

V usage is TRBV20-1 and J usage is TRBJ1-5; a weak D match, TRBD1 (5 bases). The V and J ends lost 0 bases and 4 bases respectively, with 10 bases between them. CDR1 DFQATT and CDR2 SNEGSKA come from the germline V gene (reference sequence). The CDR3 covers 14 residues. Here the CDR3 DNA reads TGCAGTGCTAGAGAGCATCGGGGGAATCAGCCCCAGCATTTT. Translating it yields CSAREHRGNQPQHF.

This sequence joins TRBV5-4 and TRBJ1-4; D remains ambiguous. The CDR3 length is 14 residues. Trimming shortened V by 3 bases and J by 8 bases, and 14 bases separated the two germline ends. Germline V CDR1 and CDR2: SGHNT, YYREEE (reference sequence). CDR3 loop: CASSSGPAGEKLFF. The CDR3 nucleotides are TGTGCCAGCAGCTCCGGGCCCGCTGGGGAAAAACTGTTTTTT.

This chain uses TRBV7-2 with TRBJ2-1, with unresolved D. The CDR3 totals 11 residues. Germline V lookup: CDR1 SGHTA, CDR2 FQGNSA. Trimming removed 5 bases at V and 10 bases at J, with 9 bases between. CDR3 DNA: TGTGCCAGCAGCCGAATAGCAGAGCAGTTCTTC. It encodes CASSRIAEQFF.

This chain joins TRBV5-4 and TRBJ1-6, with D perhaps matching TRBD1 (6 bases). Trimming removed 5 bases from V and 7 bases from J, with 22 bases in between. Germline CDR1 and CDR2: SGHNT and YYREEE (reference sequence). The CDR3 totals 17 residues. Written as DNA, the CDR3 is TGTGCCAGCAGTACCCTTCTTACGGGGGCTGGGAATTCACCCCTCCACTTT. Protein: CASSTLLTGAGNSPLHF.

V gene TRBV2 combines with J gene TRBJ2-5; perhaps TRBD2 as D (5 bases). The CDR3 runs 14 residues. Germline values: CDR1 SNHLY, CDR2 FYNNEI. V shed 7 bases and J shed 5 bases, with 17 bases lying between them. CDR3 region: CASIGLGTGETQYF. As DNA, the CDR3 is TGTGCCAGCATCGGGCTGGGTACGGGGGAGACCCAGTACTTC.

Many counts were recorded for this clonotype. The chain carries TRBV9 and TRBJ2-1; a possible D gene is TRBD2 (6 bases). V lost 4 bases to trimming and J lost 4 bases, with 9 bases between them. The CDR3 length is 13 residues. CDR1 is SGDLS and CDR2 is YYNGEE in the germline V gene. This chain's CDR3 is CASSSGGYNEQFF. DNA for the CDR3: TGTGCCAGCAGCTCCGGGGGATACAATGAGCAGTTCTTC.

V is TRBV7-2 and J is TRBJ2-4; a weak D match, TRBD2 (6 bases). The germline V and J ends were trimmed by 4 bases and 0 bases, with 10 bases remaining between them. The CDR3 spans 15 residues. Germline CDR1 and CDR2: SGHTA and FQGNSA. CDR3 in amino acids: CASSSLARAKNIQYF. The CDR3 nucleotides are TGTGCCAGCAGCTCCCTAGCGAGAGCCAAAAACATTCAGTACTTC. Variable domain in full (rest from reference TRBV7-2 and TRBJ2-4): GAGVSQSPSNKVTEKGKDVELRCDPISGHTALYWYRQSLGQGLEFLIYFQGNSAPDKSGLPSDRFSAERTGGSVSTLTIQRTQQEDSAVYLCASSSLARAKNIQYFGAGTRLSVL.